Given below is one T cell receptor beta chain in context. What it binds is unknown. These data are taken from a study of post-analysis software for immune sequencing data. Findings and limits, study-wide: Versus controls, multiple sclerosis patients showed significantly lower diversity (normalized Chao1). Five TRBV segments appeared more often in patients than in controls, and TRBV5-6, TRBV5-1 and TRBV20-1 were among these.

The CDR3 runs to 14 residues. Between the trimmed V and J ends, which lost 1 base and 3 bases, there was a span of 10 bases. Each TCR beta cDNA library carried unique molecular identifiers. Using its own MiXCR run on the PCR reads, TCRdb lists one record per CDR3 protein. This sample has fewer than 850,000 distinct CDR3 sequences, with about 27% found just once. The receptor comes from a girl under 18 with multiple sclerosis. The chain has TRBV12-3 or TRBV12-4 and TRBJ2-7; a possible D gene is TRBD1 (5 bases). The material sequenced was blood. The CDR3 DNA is TGTGCCAGCAGTTTAGGCCAAGGGGTCTACGAGCAGTACTTC. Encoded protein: CASSLGQGVYEQYF.